This T cell receptor beta chain was documented in a study of blood T cell repertoires in COVID-19. Study information: Researchers got acute and convalescent COVID-19 samples from the United States, Italy and Spain.

Enrolment of Seattle patients took place during active infection, and they were followed longitudinally. The CDR3 is made up of 15 amino acids. The germline CDR1 and CDR2 sequences are SEHNR and FQNEAQ (reference sequence). V trimming: 4 bases; J trimming: 5 bases; junction bases outside the gene matches: 8. Original analysis: Reference gene primer amplification gave estimated nucleated cell counts. The protocol was immunoSEQ multiplex PCR, while the TCRdb copy is restricted to in-frame clones and leaves out a portion. The DNA was the basis for D and trimming; V, J and clone size are from that table. This table has approximately 300,000 clones, around nine tenths appearing once.

The rearrangement joins TRBV7-9 to TRBJ1-1; 9 bases line up with TRBD1. The sample comprised peripheral blood. This receptor was taken from a woman aged 25 to 39 with COVID-19, enrolled during active disease. The CDR3 spells CASSSQGQGGTEAFF. In nucleotides, the CDR3 is TGTGCCAGCAGCTCTCAGGGACAGGGAGGAACTGAAGCTTTCTTT.